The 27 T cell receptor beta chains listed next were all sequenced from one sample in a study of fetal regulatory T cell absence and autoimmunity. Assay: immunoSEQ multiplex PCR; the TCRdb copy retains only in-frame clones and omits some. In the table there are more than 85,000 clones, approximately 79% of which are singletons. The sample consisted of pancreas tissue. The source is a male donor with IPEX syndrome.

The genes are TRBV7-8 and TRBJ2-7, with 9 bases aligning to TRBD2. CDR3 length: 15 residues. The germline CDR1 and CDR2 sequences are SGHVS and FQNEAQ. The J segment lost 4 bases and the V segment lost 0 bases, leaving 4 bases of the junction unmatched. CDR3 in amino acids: CASSLALAGRYEQYF. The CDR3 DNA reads TGTGCCAGCAGCTTAGCTCTAGCGGGACGATACGAGCAGTACTTC.

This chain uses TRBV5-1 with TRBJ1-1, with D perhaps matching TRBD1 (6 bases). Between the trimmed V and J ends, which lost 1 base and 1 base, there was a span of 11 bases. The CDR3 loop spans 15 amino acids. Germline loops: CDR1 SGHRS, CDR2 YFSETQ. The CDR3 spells CASSLIGQPNTEAFF. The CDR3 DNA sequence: TGCGCCAGCAGCTTGATAGGACAGCCGAACACTGAAGCTTTCTTT.

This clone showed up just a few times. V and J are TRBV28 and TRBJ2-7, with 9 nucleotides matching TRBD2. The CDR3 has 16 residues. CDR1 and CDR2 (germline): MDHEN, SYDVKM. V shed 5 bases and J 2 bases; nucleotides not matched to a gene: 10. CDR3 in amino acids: CASSLRGGTSPYEQYF. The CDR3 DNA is TGTGCCAGCAGTCTACGCGGGGGGACTAGCCCCTACGAGCAGTACTTC.

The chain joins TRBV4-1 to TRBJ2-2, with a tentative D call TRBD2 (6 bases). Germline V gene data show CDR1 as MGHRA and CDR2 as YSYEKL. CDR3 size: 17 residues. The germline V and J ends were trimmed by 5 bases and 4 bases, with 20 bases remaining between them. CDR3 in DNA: TGCGCCAGCAGCTTACGGCCGTCTCCCGGGGGCACCGGGGAGCTGTTTTTT. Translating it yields CASSLRPSPGGTGELFF.

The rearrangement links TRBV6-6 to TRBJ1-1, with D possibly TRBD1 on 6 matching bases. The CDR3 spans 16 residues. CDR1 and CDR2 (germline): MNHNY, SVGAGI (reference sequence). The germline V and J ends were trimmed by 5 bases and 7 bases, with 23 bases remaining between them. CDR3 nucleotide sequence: TGTGCCAGCAGTCCAGGCTTCGGGGGCAGGAGGAATGAAGCTTTCTTT. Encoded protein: CASSPGFGGRRNEAFF.

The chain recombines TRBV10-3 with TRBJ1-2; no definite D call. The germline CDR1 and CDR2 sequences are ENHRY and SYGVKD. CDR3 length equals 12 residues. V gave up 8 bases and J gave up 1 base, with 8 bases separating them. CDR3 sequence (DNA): TGTGCCATCCCCGGGCGTAACTATGGCTACACCTTC. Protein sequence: CAIPGRNYGYTF.

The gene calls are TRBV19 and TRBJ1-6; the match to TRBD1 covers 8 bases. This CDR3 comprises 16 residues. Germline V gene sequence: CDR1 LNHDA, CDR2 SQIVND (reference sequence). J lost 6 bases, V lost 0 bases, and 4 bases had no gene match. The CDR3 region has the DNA TGTGCCAGTAGTATAGACCCGGGACAGGTTAATTCACCCCTCCACTTT. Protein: CASSIDPGQVNSPLHF.

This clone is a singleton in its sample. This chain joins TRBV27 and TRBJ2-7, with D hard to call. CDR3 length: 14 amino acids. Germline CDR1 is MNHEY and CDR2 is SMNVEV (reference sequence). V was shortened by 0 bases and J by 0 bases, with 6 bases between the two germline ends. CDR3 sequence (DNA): TGTGCCAGCAGTTTATCGCGACACTCCTACGAGCAGTACTTC. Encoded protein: CASSLSRHSYEQYF.

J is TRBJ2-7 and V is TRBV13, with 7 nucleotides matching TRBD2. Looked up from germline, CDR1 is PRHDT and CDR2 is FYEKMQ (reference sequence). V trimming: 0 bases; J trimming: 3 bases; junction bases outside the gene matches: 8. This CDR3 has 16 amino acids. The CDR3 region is CASSLGGGRGHYEQYF. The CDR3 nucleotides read TGTGCCAGCAGCTTAGGAGGCGGGAGAGGCCACTACGAGCAGTACTTC. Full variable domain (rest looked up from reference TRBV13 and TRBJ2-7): AAGVIQSPRHLIKEKRETATLKCYPIPRHDTVYWYQQGPGQDPQFLISFYEKMQSDKGSIPDRFSAQQFSDYHSELNMSSLELGDSALYFCASSLGGGRGHYEQYFGPGTRLTVT.

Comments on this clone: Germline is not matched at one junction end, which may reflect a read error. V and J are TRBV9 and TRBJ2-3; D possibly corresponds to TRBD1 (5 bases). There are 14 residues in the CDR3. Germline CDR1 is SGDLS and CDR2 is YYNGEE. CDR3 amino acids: CASSLTVSTGTQYF. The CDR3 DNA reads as TGTGCCAGCAGCCTGACCGTCAGCACAGGTACGCAGTATTTT.

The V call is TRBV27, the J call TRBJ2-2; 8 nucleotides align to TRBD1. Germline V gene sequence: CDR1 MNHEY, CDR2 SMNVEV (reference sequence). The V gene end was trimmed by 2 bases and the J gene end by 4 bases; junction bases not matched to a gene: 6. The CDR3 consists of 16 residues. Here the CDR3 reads CASSLPGGFTTGELFF. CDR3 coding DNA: TGTGCCAGCAGTTTACCAGGGGGCTTTACCACCGGGGAGCTGTTTTTT.

CDR3 in amino acids: CASSDRNLREQFF. CDR3 in DNA: TGTGCCAGCAGCGACAGGAACCTCCGCGAGCAGTTCTTC. The gene calls are TRBV21-1 and TRBJ2-1; the table names TRBD1, a call not compared with the DNA. TRBV21-1 is a documented pseudogene. The CDR3 length is 13 residues.

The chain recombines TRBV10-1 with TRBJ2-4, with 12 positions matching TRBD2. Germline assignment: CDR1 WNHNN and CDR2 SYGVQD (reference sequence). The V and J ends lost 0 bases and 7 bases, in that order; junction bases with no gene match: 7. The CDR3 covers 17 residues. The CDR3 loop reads CASSESPSGGATNIQYF. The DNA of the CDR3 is TGCGCCAGCAGTGAGTCACCTAGCGGGGGGGCGACGAACATTCAGTACTTC.

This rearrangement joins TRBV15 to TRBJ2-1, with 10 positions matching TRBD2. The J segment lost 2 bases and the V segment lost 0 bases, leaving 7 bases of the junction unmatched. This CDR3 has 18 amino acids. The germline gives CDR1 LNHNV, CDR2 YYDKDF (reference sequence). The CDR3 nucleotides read TGTGCCACCAGCAGAGATCCAATAGCGGGGGGACCCTACAATGAGCAGTTCTTC. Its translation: CATSRDPIAGGPYNEQFF.

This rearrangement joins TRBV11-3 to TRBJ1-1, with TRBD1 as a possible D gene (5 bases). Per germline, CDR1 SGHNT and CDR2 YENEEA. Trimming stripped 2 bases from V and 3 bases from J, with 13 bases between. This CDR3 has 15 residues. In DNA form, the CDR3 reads TGTGCCAGCAGCTTAAGGGAACAGGCCTACACTGAAGCTTTCTTT. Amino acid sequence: CASSLREQAYTEAFF. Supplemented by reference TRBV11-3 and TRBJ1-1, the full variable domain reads EAGVVQSPRYKIIEKKQPVAFWCNPISGHNTLYWYLQNLGQGPELLIRYENEEAVDDSQLPKDRFSAERLKGVDSTLKIQPAELGDSAVYLCASSLREQAYTEAFFGQGTRLTVV.

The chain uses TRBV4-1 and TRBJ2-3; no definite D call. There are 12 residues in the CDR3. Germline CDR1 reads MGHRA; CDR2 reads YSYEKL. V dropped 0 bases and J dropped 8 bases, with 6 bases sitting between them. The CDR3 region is CASSQDRVTQYF. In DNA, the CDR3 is TGCGCCAGCAGCCAAGATCGGGTTACGCAGTATTTT.

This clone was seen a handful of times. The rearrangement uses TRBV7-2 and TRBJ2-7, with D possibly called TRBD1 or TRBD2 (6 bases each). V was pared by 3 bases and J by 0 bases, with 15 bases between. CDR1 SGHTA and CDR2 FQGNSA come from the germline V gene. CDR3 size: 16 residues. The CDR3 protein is CASSLTGALSSYEQYF. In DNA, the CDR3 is TGTGCCAGCAGCTTGACGGGGGCCCTGAGCTCCTACGAGCAGTACTTC.

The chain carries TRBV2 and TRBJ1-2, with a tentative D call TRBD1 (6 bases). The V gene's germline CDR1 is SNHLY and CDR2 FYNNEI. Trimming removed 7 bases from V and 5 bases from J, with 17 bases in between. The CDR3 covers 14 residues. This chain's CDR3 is CASTRTAPRYGYTF. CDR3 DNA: TGTGCCAGCACTAGGACAGCGCCCCGATATGGCTACACCTTC.

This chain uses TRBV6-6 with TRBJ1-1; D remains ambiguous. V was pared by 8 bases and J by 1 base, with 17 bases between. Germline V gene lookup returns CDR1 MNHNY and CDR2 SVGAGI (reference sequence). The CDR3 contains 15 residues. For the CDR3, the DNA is TGTGCCAGCGGCCCCCCTCGGGTTAGGAACACTGAAGCTTTCTTT. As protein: CASGPPRVRNTEAFF.

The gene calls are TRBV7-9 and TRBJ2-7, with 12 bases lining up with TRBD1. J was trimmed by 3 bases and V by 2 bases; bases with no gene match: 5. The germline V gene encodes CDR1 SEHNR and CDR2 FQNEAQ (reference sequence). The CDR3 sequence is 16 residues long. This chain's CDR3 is CASSLTGTGGNYEQYF. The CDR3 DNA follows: TGTGCCAGCAGCTTAACGGGGACAGGGGGCAACTACGAGCAGTACTTC.

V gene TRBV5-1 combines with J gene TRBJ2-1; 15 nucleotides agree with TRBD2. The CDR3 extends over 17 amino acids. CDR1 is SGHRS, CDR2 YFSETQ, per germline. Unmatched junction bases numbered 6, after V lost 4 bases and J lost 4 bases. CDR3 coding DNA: TGCGCCAGCAGCAGAGGACTAGCGGGAGGGGTATACAATGAGCAGTTCTTC. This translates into CASSRGLAGGVYNEQFF.

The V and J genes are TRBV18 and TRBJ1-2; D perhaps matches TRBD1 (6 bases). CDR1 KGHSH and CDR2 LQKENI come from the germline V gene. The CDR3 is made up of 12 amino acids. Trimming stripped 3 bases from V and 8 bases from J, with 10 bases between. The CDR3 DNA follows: TGTGCCAGCTCACCGGACGGACAGGGCTACACCTTC. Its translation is CASSPDGQGYTF.

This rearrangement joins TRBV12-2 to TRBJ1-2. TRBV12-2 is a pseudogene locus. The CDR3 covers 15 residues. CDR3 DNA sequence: TGTGCAAGTCGCTTCCAGGAGGGAGGTGACTATGGCTACACCTTC. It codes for CASRFQEGGDYGYTF.

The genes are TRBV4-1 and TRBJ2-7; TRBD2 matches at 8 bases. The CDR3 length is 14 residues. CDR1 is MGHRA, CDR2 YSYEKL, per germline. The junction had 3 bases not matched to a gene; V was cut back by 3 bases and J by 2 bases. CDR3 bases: TGCGCCAGCAGCCAGAGACTAGCGCCCTACGAGCAGTACTTC. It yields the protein CASSQRLAPYEQYF.

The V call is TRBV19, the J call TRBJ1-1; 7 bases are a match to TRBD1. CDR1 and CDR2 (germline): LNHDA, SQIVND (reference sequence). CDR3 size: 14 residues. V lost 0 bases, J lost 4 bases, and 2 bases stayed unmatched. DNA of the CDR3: TGTGCCAGTAGTATAGATCCAGGGGGCACTGAAGCTTTCTTT. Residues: CASSIDPGGTEAFF.

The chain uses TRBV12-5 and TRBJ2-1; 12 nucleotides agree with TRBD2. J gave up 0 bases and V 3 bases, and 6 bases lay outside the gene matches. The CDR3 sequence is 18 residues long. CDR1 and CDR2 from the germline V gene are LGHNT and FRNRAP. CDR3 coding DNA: TGTGCTAGTGGTTTAGGGACTAGCGGGTTAAGCTCCTACAATGAGCAGTTCTTC. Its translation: CASGLGTSGLSSYNEQFF.

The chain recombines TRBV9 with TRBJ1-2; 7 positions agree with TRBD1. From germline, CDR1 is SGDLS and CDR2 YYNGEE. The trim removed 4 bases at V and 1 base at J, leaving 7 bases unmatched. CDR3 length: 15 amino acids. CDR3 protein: CASSPGTANNYGYTF. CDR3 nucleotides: TGTGCCAGCAGCCCCGGGACAGCTAATAACTATGGCTACACCTTC.